The 16 T cell receptor beta chains below all came from one sample that was sequenced in a study of early T cells in non-severe SARS-CoV-2 infection. TCRdb reprocessed the 5' RACE reads via MiXCR and lists one record per CDR3 protein. The data contain approximately 49,000 distinct CDR3 sequences, about 12% of them seen just once; the ten biggest clones take up more than 9%. The source material was whole blood. These receptors were collected from an adult who was a healthcare worker with PCR-confirmed SARS-CoV-2 infection or an uninfected control (not recorded which).

This clonotype has ten or more counts. V is TRBV7-2 and J is TRBJ1-6; TRBD1 matches at 8 bases. Germline V gives CDR1 SGHTA, CDR2 FQGNSA. CDR3 length: 16 amino acids. V lost 0 bases and J lost 6; bases outside the gene matches: 4. The CDR3 DNA is TGTGCCAGCAGCTTAGCGGGGACAGGATCTAATTCACCCCTCCACTTT. Residues: CASSLAGTGSNSPLHF.

The chain has TRBV6-5 and TRBJ2-7; D is possibly TRBD1 (5 bases). Trimming took 7 bases from V and 7 from J, leaving 20 bases between them. The germline V gene has CDR1 MNHEY and CDR2 SVGAGI. The CDR3 extends over 14 amino acids. CDR3 residues: CASTKGSPTREQYF. The CDR3 region has the DNA TGTGCCAGCACGAAGGGGTCTCCTACGCGGGAGCAGTACTTC.

This clonotype was observed a handful of times. This chain joins TRBV4-1 and TRBJ1-1, with D unclear. The germline CDR1 and CDR2 sequences are MGHRA and YSYEKL. The CDR3 covers 14 residues. V shed 4 bases and J shed 1 base, with 10 bases lying between them. The CDR3 region is CASSLERGNTEAFF. DNA for the CDR3: TGCGCCAGCAGCCTAGAACGGGGGAACACTGAAGCTTTCTTT.

This clonotype has a handful of counts. The V and J genes are TRBV28 and TRBJ1-1, with D possibly matching TRBD1 (5 bases). The V gene's germline CDR1 is MDHEN and CDR2 SYDVKM. This CDR3 spans 13 amino acids. Trimming took off 1 base at V and 5 bases at J, with 8 bases between the two ends. For the CDR3, the DNA is TGTGCCAGCAGTTTATTTGGGGGGACTGAAGCTTTCTTT. It encodes CASSLFGGTEAFF.

The chain recombines TRBV20-1 with TRBJ2-5; possible D gene TRBD2, 6 bases. Per germline, CDR1 DFQATT and CDR2 SNEGSKA (reference sequence). This CDR3 contains 15 residues. V was cut by 0 bases and J by 1 base, with 12 bases left in between. As DNA, the CDR3 is TGCAGTGCTAGAGACTCGGGACTGACCCAAGAGACCCAGTACTTC. As protein: CSARDSGLTQETQYF.

In this sample, this clonotype turned up many times. The rearrangement uses TRBV24-1 and TRBJ2-5, with TRBD1 matching over 7 bases. V lost 3 bases and J lost 0; bases outside the gene matches: 3. In germline, CDR1 is KGHDR, CDR2 SFDVKD. The CDR3 totals 15 residues. The CDR3 nucleotides are TGTGCCACCAGTGATCCGGACAGGTACCAAGAGACCCAGTACTTC. This translates into CATSDPDRYQETQYF.

This clonotype was observed many times. The rearrangement joins TRBV5-1 to TRBJ1-1, with a possible D match to TRBD1 (5 bases). V was trimmed by 1 base and J by 1 base, leaving 8 bases between them. Germline CDR1 and CDR2: SGHRS and YFSETQ. This CDR3 region has 14 residues. The CDR3 is CASSLIQENTEAFF. Written as DNA, the CDR3 is TGCGCCAGCAGCTTGATACAGGAGAACACTGAAGCTTTCTTT. Filled out from reference TRBV5-1 and TRBJ1-1, the complete variable domain reads KAGVTQTPRYLIKTRGQQVTLSCSPISGHRSVSWYQQTPGQGLQFLFEYFSETQRNKGNFPGRFSGRQFSNSRSEMNVSTLELGDSALYLCASSLIQENTEAFFGQGTRLTVV.

This clonotype was counted many times. The J gene is TRBJ1-2, the V gene TRBV7-9; a weak D match, TRBD1 (6 bases). This CDR3 is 15 amino acids long. V lost 5 bases, J lost 6 bases, and 19 bases lay in between. The germline V gene encodes CDR1 SEHNR and CDR2 FQNEAQ (reference sequence). The CDR3 protein is CASSLFRKGTHGYTF. The CDR3 DNA sequence: TGTGCCAGCAGCCTTTTTCGTAAGGGGACACATGGCTACACCTTC.

This clonotype appeared many times. The chain is built from TRBV12-3 or TRBV12-4 and TRBJ1-1; a possible D gene is TRBD1 (5 bases). This CDR3 contains 14 residues. Trimming removed 3 bases from V and 4 bases from J, with 12 bases in between. The CDR3 bases are TGTGCCAGCAGTTTTGCAGGGTCGGGCACTGAAGCTTTCTTT. This sequence encodes CASSFAGSGTEAFF.

The rearrangement links TRBV24-1 to TRBJ1-1; D is unresolved. Germline values: CDR1 KGHDR, CDR2 SFDVKD. Trimming left V 6 bases short and J 5 bases short, with 9 bases between. The CDR3 is 12 residues long. CDR3 bases: TGTGCCACCAGTCGTGGGGATACTGAAGCTTTCTTT. Protein: CATSRGDTEAFF.

The V call is TRBV6-6, the J call TRBJ2-2; 7 nucleotides agree with TRBD1. The CDR3 has 15 residues. CDR1 MNHNY and CDR2 SVGAGI come from the germline V gene (reference sequence). Germline trimming cut 2 bases from V and 3 bases from J; bases unmatched to any gene: 3. CDR3 bases: TGTGCCAGCAGTTACCAGGGGGTGGACACCGGGGAGCTGTTTTTT. As protein: CASSYQGVDTGELFF.

This clonotype appeared a few times. J is TRBJ2-7 and V is TRBV5-4, with 9 bases that match TRBD2. The junction had 8 bases not matched to a gene; V was cut back by 5 bases and J by 2 bases. The germline CDR1 and CDR2 sequences are SGHNT and YYREEE (reference sequence). The CDR3 contains 15 residues. The CDR3 DNA sequence: TGTGCCAGCAGTCAAACCGGGACTAGCACCTACGAGCAGTACTTC. This codes for CASSQTGTSTYEQYF.

This chain connects TRBV21-1 to TRBJ1-1. TRBV21-1 is designated a pseudogene. This CDR3 comprises 13 residues. CDR3 sequence: CASPDKGRPEAFF. The CDR3, as DNA: TGTGCCAGCCCCGACAAGGGTCGACCTGAAGCTTTCTTT.

This clonotype was counted only a few times. The chain has TRBV29-1 and TRBJ2-6; no clear D gene. CDR1 is SQVTM, CDR2 ANQGSEA, per germline. The CDR3 totals 14 residues. Deletions cut 3 bases from V and 0 bases from J, with 6 bases between. Here the CDR3 DNA reads TGCAGCGTTGATCCGGGCTCTGGGGCCAACGTCCTGACTTTC. It yields the protein CSVDPGSGANVLTF.

This clonotype was picked up many times. This chain connects TRBV20-1 to TRBJ2-1, with 9 bases lining up with TRBD1. Germline loops: CDR1 DFQATT, CDR2 SNEGSKA (reference sequence). V lost 7 bases to trimming and J lost 14 bases; unmatched junction nucleotides: 9. This CDR3 has 11 amino acids. The CDR3: CSGRTGDREFF. The CDR3, as DNA: TGCAGTGGAAGAACCGGGGACAGGGAGTTCTTC.

Here the CDR3 DNA reads TGTGCCAGCAGTTACCGGGACAGCCTAAACTACGAGCAGTACTTC. This sequence encodes CASSYRDSLNYEQYF. V and J are TRBV11-2 and TRBJ2-7; 7 bases are shared with TRBD1. Trimming at V came to 6 bases and at J to 3 bases, leaving 11 bases not matched to a gene. Germline CDR1 is SGHAT and CDR2 is FQNNGV. This CDR3 is built from 15 residues.